This TCR beta chain was captured by sequencing in a study of T cell changes during pregnancy in multiple sclerosis (dated by TCRdb to the late 2010s). Regarding the study in general: Changes in the T cell repertoire over the course of pregnancy were examined in this study in women with multiple sclerosis.

Library prep was done by the immunoSEQ multiplex PCR assay. TCRdb re-hosts the immuneACCESS table, in-frame sequences only. Its copies lack some clones; in the studies checked, an unresolved V gene accounts for under half of them, and the cause for the rest is not known. Present in this sample are about 36,000 clones, 88% of which were seen just once. The ten largest clonotypes hold 0.45% to 0.6% of the sample. The table lists this clone with a few counts. This clone's antigen is unknown. No quality values exist for individual bases; no much larger clone is one base distant. V is cut by 4 bases and J by 7 bases, and the space between the germline ends is 14 bases. The CDR3 holds 13 amino acids from the cysteine to the phenylalanine. Only the CDR3 portion is preserved as DNA: 39 bases, with reading frame beginning at the first base. The germline V gene encodes CDR1 SGHNT and CDR2 YYREEE (reference sequence).

The TCR was taken from a female donor with multiple sclerosis, enrolled in a pregnancy study. The rearranged segments are TRBV5-4 and TRBJ1-1; matching of 6 bases hints at TRBD1 as the D gene. Sequenced material: CD4+ T cells from peripheral blood mononuclear cells, taken in the first trimester of pregnancy. The DNA sequence follows: TGTGCCAGCAGCCCTTCAAGGGGGGGTGAAGCTTTCTTT. It translates as CASSPSRGGEAFF.